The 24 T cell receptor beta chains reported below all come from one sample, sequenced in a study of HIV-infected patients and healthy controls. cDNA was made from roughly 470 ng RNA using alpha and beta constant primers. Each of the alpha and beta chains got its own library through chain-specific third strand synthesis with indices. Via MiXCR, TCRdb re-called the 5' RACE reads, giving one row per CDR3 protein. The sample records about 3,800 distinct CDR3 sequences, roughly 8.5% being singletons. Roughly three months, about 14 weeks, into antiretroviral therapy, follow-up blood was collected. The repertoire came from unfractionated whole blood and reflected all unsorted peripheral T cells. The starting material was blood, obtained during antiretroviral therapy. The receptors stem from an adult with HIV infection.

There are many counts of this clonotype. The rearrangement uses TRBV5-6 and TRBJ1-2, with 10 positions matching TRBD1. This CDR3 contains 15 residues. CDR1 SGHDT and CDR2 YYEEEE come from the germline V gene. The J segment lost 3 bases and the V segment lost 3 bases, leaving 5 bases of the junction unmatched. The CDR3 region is CASSSGTGAYYGYTF. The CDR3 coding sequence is TGTGCCAGCAGCTCCGGGACAGGGGCTTACTATGGCTACACCTTC.

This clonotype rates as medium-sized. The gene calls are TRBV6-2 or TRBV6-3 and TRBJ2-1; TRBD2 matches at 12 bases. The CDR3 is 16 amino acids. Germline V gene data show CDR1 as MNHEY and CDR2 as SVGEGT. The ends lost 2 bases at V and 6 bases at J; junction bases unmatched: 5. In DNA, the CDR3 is TGTGCCAGCAGTTACGAGGCTAGCGGGGGGGTCAATGAGCAGTTCTTC. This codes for CASSYEASGGVNEQFF.

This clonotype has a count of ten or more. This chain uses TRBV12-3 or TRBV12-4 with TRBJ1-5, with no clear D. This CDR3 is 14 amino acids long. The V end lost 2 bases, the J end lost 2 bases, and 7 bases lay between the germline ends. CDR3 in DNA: TGTGCCAGCAGTTTAAGTAGAGGCAATCAGCCCCAGCATTTT. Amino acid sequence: CASSLSRGNQPQHF.

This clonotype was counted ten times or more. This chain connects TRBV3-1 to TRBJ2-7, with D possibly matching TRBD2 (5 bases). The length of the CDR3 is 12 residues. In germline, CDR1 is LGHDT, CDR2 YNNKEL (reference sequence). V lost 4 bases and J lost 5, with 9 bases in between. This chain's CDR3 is CASSPDGNEQYV. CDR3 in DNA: TGTGCCAGCAGCCCCGACGGGAACGAGCAGTACGTC.

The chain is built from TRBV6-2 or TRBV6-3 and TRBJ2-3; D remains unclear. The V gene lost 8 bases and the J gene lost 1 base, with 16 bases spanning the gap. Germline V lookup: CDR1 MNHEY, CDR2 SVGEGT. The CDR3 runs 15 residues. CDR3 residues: CASSFRPGRTDTQYF. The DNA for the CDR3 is TGTGCCAGCTCCTTCAGGCCGGGCCGCACAGATACGCAGTATTTT.

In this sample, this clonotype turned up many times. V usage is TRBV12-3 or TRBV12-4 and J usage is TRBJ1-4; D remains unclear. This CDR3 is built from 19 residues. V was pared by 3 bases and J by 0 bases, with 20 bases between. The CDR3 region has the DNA TGTGCCAGCAGTTTTAGCCATCACCTGGCCGGAGCAACTAATGAAAAACTGTTTTTT. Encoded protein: CASSFSHHLAGATNEKLFF.

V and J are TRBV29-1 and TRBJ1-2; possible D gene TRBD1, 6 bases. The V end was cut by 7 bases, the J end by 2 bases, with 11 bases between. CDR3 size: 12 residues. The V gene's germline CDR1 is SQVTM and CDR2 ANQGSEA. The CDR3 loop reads CSALTGNYGYTF. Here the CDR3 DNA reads TGCAGCGCCCTTACAGGGAACTATGGCTACACCTTC.

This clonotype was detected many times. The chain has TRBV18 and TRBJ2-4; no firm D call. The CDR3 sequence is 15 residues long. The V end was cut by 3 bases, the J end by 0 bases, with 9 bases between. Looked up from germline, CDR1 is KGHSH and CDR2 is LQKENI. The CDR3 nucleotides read TGTGCCAGCTCACCTACCGGACCAGCCAAAAACATTCAGTACTTC. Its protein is CASSPTGPAKNIQYF.

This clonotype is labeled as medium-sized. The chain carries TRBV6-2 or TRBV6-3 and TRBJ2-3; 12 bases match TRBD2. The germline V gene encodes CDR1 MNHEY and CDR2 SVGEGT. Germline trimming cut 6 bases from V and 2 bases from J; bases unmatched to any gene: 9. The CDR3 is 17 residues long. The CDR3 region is CASSSLAGGLNTDTQYF. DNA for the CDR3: TGTGCCAGCAGCTCACTAGCGGGGGGCCTCAACACAGATACGCAGTATTTT.

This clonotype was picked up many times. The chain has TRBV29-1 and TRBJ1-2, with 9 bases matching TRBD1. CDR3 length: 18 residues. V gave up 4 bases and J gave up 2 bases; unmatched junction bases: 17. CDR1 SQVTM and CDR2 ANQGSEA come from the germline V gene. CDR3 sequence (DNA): TGCAGCGTTGTCGGGGGTTCAGACAGGGGGATCAGAAACTATGGCTACACCTTC. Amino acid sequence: CSVVGGSDRGIRNYGYTF.

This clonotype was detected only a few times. CDR3 coding DNA: TGTGCCAGCAGCGTTCGGGACTTGTCCTACAATGAGCAGTTCTTC. Its protein product is CASSVRDLSYNEQFF. This chain uses TRBV6-1 with TRBJ2-1; D may be TRBD2 (6 bases). The CDR3 is made up of 15 amino acids. Germline V gives CDR1 MNHNS, CDR2 SASEGT. The V end lost 6 bases, the J end lost 1 base, and 13 bases lay between the germline ends.

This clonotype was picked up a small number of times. CDR3 protein: CASSQSGRDLGTEAFF. CDR3 nucleotide sequence: TGTGCCAGCAGCCAATCCGGAAGGGACTTGGGCACTGAAGCTTTCTTT. The chain couples TRBV16 to TRBJ1-1; possible D gene TRBD1, 5 bases. Deletions cut 0 bases from V and 4 bases from J, with 15 bases between. CDR1 is KGHSY, CDR2 FQNENV, per germline. The CDR3 spans 16 residues.

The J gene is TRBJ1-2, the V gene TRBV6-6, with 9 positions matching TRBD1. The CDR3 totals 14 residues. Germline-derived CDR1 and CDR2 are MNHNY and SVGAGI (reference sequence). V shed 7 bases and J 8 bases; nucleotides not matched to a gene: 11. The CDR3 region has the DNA TGTGCCAGCACCCTGCGGGACAGGGATTGGGGCTACACCTTC. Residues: CASTLRDRDWGYTF.

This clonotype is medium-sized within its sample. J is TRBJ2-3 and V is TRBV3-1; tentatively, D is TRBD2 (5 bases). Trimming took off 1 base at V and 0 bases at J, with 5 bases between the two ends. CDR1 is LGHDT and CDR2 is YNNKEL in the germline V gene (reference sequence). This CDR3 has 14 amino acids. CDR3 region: CASSQGTSTDTQYF. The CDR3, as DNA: TGTGCCAGCAGCCAAGGGACTAGCACAGATACGCAGTATTTT.

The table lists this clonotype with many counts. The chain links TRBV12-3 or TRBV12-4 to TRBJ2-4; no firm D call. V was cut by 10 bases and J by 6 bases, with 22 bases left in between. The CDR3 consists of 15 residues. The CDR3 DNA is TGTGCCACCACCTCATTTGGGCCTAGAGGAAACATTCAGTACTTC. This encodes CATTSFGPRGNIQYF.

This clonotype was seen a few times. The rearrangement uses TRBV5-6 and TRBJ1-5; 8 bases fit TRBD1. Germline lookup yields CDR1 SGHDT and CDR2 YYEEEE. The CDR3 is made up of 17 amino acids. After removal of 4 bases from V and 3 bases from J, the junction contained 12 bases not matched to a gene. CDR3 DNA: TGTGCCAGCAGCCCGGACAGGGAAGAAGGGTTCAATCAGCCCCAGCATTTT. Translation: CASSPDREEGFNQPQHF.

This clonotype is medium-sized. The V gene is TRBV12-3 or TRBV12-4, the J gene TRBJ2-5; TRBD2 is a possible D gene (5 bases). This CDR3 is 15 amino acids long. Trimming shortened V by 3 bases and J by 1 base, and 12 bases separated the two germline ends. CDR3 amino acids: CASSFSRAAQETQYF. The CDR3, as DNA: TGTGCCAGCAGTTTCTCGCGGGCAGCCCAAGAGACCCAGTACTTC.

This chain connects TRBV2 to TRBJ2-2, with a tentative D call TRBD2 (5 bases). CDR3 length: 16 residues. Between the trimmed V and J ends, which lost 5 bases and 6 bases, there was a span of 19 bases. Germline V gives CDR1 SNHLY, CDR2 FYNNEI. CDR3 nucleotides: TGTGCCAGCAGTACCCGGGCCCTACTTAGCGCCGGGGAGCTGTTTTTT. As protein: CASSTRALLSAGELFF. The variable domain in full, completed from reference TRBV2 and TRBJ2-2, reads EPEVTQTPSHQVTQMGQEVILRCVPISNHLYFYWYRQILGQKVEFLVSFYNNEISEKSEIFDDQFSVERPDGSNFTLKIRSTKLEDSAMYFCASSTRALLSAGELFFGEGSRLTVL.

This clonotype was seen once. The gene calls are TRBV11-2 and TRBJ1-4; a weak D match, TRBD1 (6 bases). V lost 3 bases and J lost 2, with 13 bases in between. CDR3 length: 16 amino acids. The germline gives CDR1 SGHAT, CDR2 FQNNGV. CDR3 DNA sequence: TGTGCCAGCAGCTTCACCCAGGGGATCACTAATGAAAAACTGTTTTTT. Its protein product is CASSFTQGITNEKLFF.

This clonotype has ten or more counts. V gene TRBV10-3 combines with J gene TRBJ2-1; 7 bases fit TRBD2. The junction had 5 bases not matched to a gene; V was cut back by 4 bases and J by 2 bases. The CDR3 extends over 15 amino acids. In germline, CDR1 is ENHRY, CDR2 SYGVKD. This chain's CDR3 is CAISGGGVPYNEQFF. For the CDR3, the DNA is TGTGCCATCAGTGGGGGGGGGGTGCCCTACAATGAGCAGTTCTTC.

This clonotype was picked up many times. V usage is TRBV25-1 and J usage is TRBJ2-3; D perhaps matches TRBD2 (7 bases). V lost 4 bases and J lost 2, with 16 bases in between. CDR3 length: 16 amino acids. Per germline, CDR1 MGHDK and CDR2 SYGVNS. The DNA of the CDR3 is TGTGCCAGCAGTGGGCTCGGGGGGCGGTCCACAGATACGCAGTATTTT. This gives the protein CASSGLGGRSTDTQYF.

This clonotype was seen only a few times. This CDR3 is CSVELAGATDTQYF. The DNA of the CDR3 is TGCAGCGTTGAACTAGCGGGGGCCACAGATACGCAGTATTTT. The chain recombines TRBV29-1 with TRBJ2-3; TRBD2 matches at 10 bases. Germline V gene data show CDR1 as SQVTM and CDR2 as ANQGSEA. This CDR3 contains 14 residues. V was clipped by 2 bases and J by 2 bases; unmatched bases: 1.

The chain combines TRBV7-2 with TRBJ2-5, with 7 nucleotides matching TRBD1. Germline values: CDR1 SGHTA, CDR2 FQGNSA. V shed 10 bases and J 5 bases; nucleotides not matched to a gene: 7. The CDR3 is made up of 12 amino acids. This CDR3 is CATGQAVETQYF. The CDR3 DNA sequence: TGTGCCACCGGACAGGCGGTGGAGACCCAGTACTTC.

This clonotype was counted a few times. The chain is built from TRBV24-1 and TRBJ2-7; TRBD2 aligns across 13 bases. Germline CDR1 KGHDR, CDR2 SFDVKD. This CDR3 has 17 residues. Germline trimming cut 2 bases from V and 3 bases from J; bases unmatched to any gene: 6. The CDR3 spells CATSDSGTSGVYYEQYV. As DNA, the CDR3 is TGTGCCACCAGTGATTCCGGGACTAGCGGGGTCTACTACGAGCAGTACGTC.